This T cell receptor (beta chain) was found in a study of beta chain features in type 1 diabetes. Study in general: The number of sorted cells examined across all samples was around 98 million.

This CDR3 contains 16 residues. V gave up 1 base and J gave up 1 base; unmatched junction bases: 5. CDR1 is MGHRA, CDR2 YSYEKL, per germline. This clone has only a few counts. Antigen unknown. Reverse transcription of all isolated RNA meant that expressed TCRB transcripts were sequenced. Some clones are missing from TCRdb's copy, which holds only in-frame ones; the method was immunoSEQ multiplex PCR. Among 250,000 to 350,000 clones listed, approximately 15% were seen once. Every donor provided one heparinised blood draw, which averaged approximately 120 mL. Broader study findings: When Type 1 diabetes patients were examined, their TCRB CDR3s proved moderately but significantly shorter in all four CD4+ subsets.

The clonotype originates from a man in his thirties or forties with type 1 diabetes. This chain connects TRBV4-1 to TRBJ2-7; 9 positions match TRBD2. The sample consisted of naive CD4+ T cells from blood. The CDR3 loop is CASSQVFSGRSYEQYF. The CDR3 coding sequence is TGCGCCAGCAGCCAAGTGTTTAGCGGGAGATCCTACGAGCAGTACTTC.